This is a list of T cell receptor beta chains from one sample in a study of control samples from healthy donors and cancer patients. Measured with immunoSEQ multiplex PCR; TCRdb has only the in-frame clones, and not every one. The repertoire holds roughly 100,000 clones, just over 85% seen once, with 13% to 15% in the top ten. Sequencing was done on a sample of blood. The receptors stem from a man under 40 in good health. Each CDR3 is given with its conserved first and last residue. Each record gives: D gene, J gene, V gene, clone size, CDR3 protein, CDR3 DNA. A D gene is named only where the DNA matches it firmly. Clone size is not always given. Where it is, it says once, few, many or a class for expanded clones.

NA	TRBJ2-7	TRBV3-1/TRBV3-2	NA	CASSQGPAGEQYF	TGTGCCAGCAGCCAAGGACCTGCAGGGGAGCAGTACTTC
NA	TRBJ2-5	TRBV27	NA	CASSLYQGWQETQYF	TGTGCCAGCAGTTTATATCAGGGGTGGCAAGAGACCCAGTACTTC
NA	TRBJ1-5	TRBV19	NA	CASSSAPTQPQHF	TGTGCCAGTAGTTCCGCCCCGACACAGCCCCAGCATTTT
NA	TRBJ1-2	TRBV28	NA	CASTPGVGRSISYTF	TGTGCCAGCACCCCAGGGGTCGGACGGAGTATAAGCTACACCTTC
NA	TRBJ2-3	TRBV24-1	NA	CATQVGNADTQYF	TGTGCCACCCAGGTCGGGAATGCAGATACGCAGTATTTT
NA	TRBJ2-3	TRBV12-3/TRBV12-4	NA	CASSLGQKQYF	TGTGCCAGCAGTTTAGGGCAGAAGCAGTATTTT
TRBD1	TRBJ1-2	TRBV28	NA	CASSPSGQEGANYGYTF	TGTGCCAGCAGTCCCTCCGGACAGGAGGGGGCTAACTATGGCTACACCTTC
NA	TRBJ2-6	TRBV4-1	NA	CASSLSGVPSGANVLTF	TGCGCCAGCAGCCTCTCGGGGGTTCCCTCTGGGGCCAACGTCCTGACTTTC
NA	TRBJ2-2	TRBV24-1	NA	CATSGGNTGELFF	TGTGCCACCAGTGGGGGGAACACCGGGGAGCTGTTTTTT
TRBD1	TRBJ2-3	TRBV5-1	NA	CASSDGTGVFTDTQYF	TGCGCCAGCAGCGATGGGACAGGGGTTTTTACAGATACGCAGTATTTT
TRBD1	TRBJ2-1	TRBV18	NA	CASSPLSGTGDYNEQFF	TGTGCCAGCTCCCCATTAAGCGGGACAGGGGACTACAATGAGCAGTTCTTC
TRBD1	TRBJ1-2	TRBV5-6	NA	CASSLRTGRGGYTF	TGTGCCAGCAGCCTGCGGACAGGGAGGGGTGGCTACACCTTC
TRBD1	TRBJ1-2	TRBV29-1	NA	CSVEDPNRGGGYTF	TGCAGCGTTGAAGATCCCAACAGGGGAGGTGGCTACACCTTC
NA	TRBJ2-5	TRBV27	NA	CASSLSQSQETQYF	TGTGCCAGCAGCTTATCCCAGAGCCAAGAGACCCAGTACTTC
TRBD2	TRBJ2-1	TRBV2	NA	CASSDRRASGTNEQFF	TGTGCCAGCAGTGATAGGAGGGCTAGCGGGACAAATGAGCAGTTCTTC
NA	TRBJ2-7	TRBV5-1	NA	CASSLVEASSEQYF	TGCGCCAGCAGCTTGGTCGAGGCCAGTTCCGAGCAGTACTTC
TRBD2	TRBJ2-7	TRBV27	NA	CASSFLAGGNYEQYF	TGTGCCAGCAGTTTTTTAGCGGGAGGGAACTACGAGCAGTACTTC
NA	TRBJ1-5	TRBV21-1	few	CASSKDPWSNQPQHF	TGTGCCAGCAGCAAAGACCCGTGGAGCAATCAGCCCCAGCATTTT
NA	TRBJ1-5	TRBV27	NA	CASSYQPQHF	TGTGCCAGCAGCTATCAGCCCCAGCATTTT
TRBD1	TRBJ1-2	TRBV9	NA	CASSVEGAGYGYTF	TGTGCCAGCAGCGTGGAGGGGGCGGGCTATGGCTACACCTTC
NA	TRBJ2-7	TRBV7-3	NA	CASSQGPSNHEQYF	TGTGCCAGCAGCCAGGGACCAAGTAACCACGAGCAGTACTTC
NA	TRBJ1-2	TRBV2	NA	CASISPNGYTF	TGTGCCAGCATTTCCCCGAATGGCTACACCTTC
NA	TRBJ2-1	TRBV27	once	CASSLSKSNEQFF	TGTGCCAGCAGTTTATCGAAGAGCAATGAGCAGTTCTTC
TRBD1	TRBJ1-5	TRBV19	few	CASWTGHRNQPQHF	TGTGCCAGTTGGACAGGACATCGCAATCAGCCCCAGCATTTT